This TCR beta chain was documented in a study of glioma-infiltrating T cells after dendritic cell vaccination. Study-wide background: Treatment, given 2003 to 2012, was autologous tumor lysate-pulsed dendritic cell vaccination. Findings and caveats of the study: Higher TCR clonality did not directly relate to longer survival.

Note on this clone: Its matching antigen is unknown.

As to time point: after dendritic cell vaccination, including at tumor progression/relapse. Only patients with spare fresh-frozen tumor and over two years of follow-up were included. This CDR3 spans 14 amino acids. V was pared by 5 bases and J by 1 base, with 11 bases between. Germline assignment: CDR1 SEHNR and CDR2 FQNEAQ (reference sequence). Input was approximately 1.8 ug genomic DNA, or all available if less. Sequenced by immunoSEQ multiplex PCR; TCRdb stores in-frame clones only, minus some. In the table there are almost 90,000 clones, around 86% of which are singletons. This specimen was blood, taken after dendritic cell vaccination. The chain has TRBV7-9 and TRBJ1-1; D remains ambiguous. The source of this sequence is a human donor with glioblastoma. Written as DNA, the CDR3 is TGTGCCAGCAGCATGGGAGGACCGAACACTGAAGCTTTCTTT. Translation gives CASSMGGPNTEAFF.